The clone carrying this T cell receptor (beta chain) was seen many times. Its target is not known. This CDR3 has 13 residues. Germline loops: CDR1 SEHNR, CDR2 FQNEAQ (reference sequence). Deletions cut 6 bases from V and 3 bases from J, with 11 bases between. The data were obtained in a study of T-cell reconstitution after alpha-beta-depleted transplantation in children. The study's findings and limits: Alpha-beta T cells present about two months after transplant were reported to originate from several hundred expanded graft clones. The study traced high day-60 TCRbeta diversity in some patients to surviving recipient T cells and thymic progenitors.

TCRbeta library preparation incorporated unique molecular identifiers. Each CDR3 protein gets one entry after TCRdb re-called the PCR reads with MiXCR. The sample holds around 800,000 distinct CDR3 sequences, 15% to 20% seen once. This TCR derives from a male patient younger than 18 who had a stem cell transplant for acute lymphoblastic leukemia, so the T cells may come from the graft donor. The rearrangement uses TRBV7-9 and TRBJ2-5, with D perhaps matching TRBD1 (5 bases). This specimen was PBMCs, mostly from graft donor cells, taken 360 days after TCRalphabeta/CD19-depleted stem cell transplant. This chain's CDR3 is CASSLVGEETQYF. The CDR3 DNA reads as TGTGCCAGCAGTTTGGTAGGGGAAGAGACCCAGTACTTC.